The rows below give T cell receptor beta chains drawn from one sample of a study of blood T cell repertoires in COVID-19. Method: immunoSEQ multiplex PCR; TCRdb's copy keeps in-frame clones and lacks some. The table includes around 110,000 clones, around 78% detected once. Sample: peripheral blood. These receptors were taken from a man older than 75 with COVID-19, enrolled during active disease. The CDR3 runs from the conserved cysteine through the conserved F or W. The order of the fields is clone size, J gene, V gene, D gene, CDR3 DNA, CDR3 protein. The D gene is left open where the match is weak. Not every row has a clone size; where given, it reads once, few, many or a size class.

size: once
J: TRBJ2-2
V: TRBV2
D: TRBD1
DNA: TGTGCCAGCAAATCGACAGGGGTCGGCACCGGGGAGCTGTTTTTT
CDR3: CASKSTGVGTGELFF

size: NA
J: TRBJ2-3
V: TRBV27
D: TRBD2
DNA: TGTGCCAGCAGTTTAGCGACTAGCGGGGGCACAGATACGCAGTATTTT
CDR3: CASSLATSGGTDTQYF

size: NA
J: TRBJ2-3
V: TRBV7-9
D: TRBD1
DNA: TGTGCCAGCAGACAGGACAGGGGAACAGATACGCAGTATTTT
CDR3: CASRQDRGTDTQYF

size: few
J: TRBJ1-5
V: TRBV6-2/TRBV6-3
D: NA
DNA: TGTGCCAGCAGCCCTCCCGGCGGGTATAGCAATCAGCCCCAGCATTTT
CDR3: CASSPPGGYSNQPQHF

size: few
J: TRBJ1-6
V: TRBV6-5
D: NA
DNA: TGTGCCAGCAGTCGGTTAAATCTTCCCAATTCACCCCTCCACTTT
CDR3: CASSRLNLPNSPLHF

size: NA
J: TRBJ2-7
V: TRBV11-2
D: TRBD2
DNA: TGTGCCAGCCCCTGGGCCCTCGCGCCTTTAGCGGGCCGCTACGAGCAGTACTTC
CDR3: CASPWALAPLAGRYEQYF

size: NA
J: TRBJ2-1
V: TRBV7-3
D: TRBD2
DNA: TGTGCCAGCAGCGGACCGACTAGCGGGGGTGAGCAGTTCTTC
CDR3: CASSGPTSGGEQFF

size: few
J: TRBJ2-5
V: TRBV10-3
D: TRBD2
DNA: TGTGCCATCAGGACTAGCGGGAGCGACCAAGAGACCCAGTACTTC
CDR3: CAIRTSGSDQETQYF

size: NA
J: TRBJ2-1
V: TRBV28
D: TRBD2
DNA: TGTGCCAGCAGTTTATGGGGGCCAGGCGGGAGCTCCTACAATGAGCAGTTCTTC
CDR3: CASSLWGPGGSSYNEQFF

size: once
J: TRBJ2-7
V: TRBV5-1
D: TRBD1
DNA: TGCGCCAGCAGCTTGGGGGGGACAGTCCTCGAGCAGTACTTC
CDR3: CASSLGGTVLEQYF

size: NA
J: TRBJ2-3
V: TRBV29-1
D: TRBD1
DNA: TGCAGCACAGGGACAGGGGCGGGGGGAGATACGCAGTATTTT
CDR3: CSTGTGAGGDTQYF

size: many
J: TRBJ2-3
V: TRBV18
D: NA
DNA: TGTGCCAGCTCTAAGGACACCCTCACAGATACGCAGTATTTT
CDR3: CASSKDTLTDTQYF